The 2 T cell receptor beta chains listed next were all sequenced from one sample in a study of CD8+ T cells in alopecia areata. Extraction and reverse transcription of RNA yielded cDNA as the sequencing template. Some clones are missing from TCRdb's copy, which holds only in-frame ones; the method was immunoSEQ multiplex PCR. The sample shows 55,000 to 65,000 clones, around 47% of them seen only once. The sample taken for sequencing was NKG2D-low CD8+ T cells sorted from blood. The receptors originated from a human donor with alopecia areata.

CDR3 sequence: CASSLGPKNEQYF. The DNA of the CDR3 is TGTGCCAGCAGCTTAGGGCCCAAAAACGAGCAGTACTTC. The genes are TRBV27 and TRBJ2-7; unclear D gene. V lost 6 bases to trimming and J lost 5 bases, with 14 bases between them. This CDR3 has 13 amino acids. Germline assignment: CDR1 MNHEY and CDR2 SMNVEV (reference sequence).

This clone was counted only a few times. The V gene is TRBV5-6, the J gene TRBJ2-7; D gene uncertain. V was shortened by 6 bases and J by 1 base, with 17 bases between the two germline ends. Germline V lookup: CDR1 SGHDT, CDR2 YYEEEE. The CDR3 spans 15 residues. The CDR3 is CASNPAVAASYEQYF. The CDR3 nucleotides read TGTGCCAGCAACCCTGCGGTGGCAGCTTCCTACGAGCAGTACTTC.